This entry lists 24 T cell receptor beta chains sequenced from one sample in a study of shared clonotypes between healthy human individuals. Here immunoSEQ multiplex PCR was the method, and the copy in TCRdb shows in-frame clones only, minus some. The sample shows some 1.5 million clones, around 95% of them seen only once. What was sequenced was naive CD4+ T cells sorted from blood. Subset of the sample: CD45RA+ positively selected. The receptors were gathered from a man between 25 and 39 years old in good health.

The rearrangement joins TRBV30 to TRBJ1-4; possibly TRBD1 for D (5 bases). This CDR3 has 13 residues. Trimming stripped 2 bases from V and 4 bases from J, with 8 bases between. Germline CDR1 is GTSNPN and CDR2 is SVGIG (reference sequence). The CDR3 DNA is TGTGCCTGGAGTTCAGGGTTTAATGAAAAACTGTTTTTT. It specifies CAWSSGFNEKLFF.

The chain combines TRBV25-1 with TRBJ1-1; D not resolved. CDR3 length: 14 residues. Germline V lookup: CDR1 MGHDK, CDR2 SYGVNS. V gave up 2 bases and J gave up 3 bases, with 10 bases separating them. Written as DNA, the CDR3 is TGTGCCAGCAGTGAACGCATTGGGGACACTGAAGCTTTCTTT. Residues: CASSERIGDTEAFF.

V usage is TRBV7-3 and J usage is TRBJ2-3; D is perhaps TRBD2 (6 bases). The CDR3 consists of 15 residues. Trimming left V 2 bases short and J 3 bases short, with 12 bases between. Germline V gene sequence: CDR1 SGHTA, CDR2 FQGTGA. CDR3 loop: CASSLAGLLTDTQYF. For the CDR3, the DNA is TGTGCCAGCAGCTTAGCGGGACTCCTAACAGATACGCAGTATTTT.

V gene TRBV19 combines with J gene TRBJ2-1, with unresolved D. CDR3 length: 11 amino acids. The ends were cut back, 9 bases at V and 2 bases at J, with 5 bases in the middle. Germline V gives CDR1 LNHDA, CDR2 SQIVND (reference sequence). Here the CDR3 reads CASQTYNEQFF. The CDR3 coding sequence is TGTGCCAGCCAAACCTACAATGAGCAGTTCTTC.

The V and J genes are TRBV27 and TRBJ2-7; 7 bases map to TRBD2. V was pared by 3 bases and J by 3 bases, with 8 bases of the junction left unmatched. This CDR3 spans 15 amino acids. Germline V lookup: CDR1 MNHEY, CDR2 SMNVEV (reference sequence). CDR3 amino acids: CASSFGGVPNYEQYF. The CDR3, as DNA: TGTGCCAGCAGTTTTGGGGGGGTCCCGAACTACGAGCAGTACTTC.

This chain joins TRBV2 and TRBJ2-5, with D uncertain. Germline CDR1 and CDR2: SNHLY and FYNNEI. V was trimmed by 8 bases and J by 1 base, leaving 8 bases between them. CDR3 size: 12 residues. The CDR3 coding sequence is TGTGCCAGCGGAACCATCCAAGAGACCCAGTACTTC. This encodes CASGTIQETQYF.

A single count supports this clone. The J gene is TRBJ1-5, the V gene TRBV5-6; D is perhaps TRBD1 (6 bases). The CDR3 sequence is 15 residues long. CDR1 SGHDT and CDR2 YYEEEE come from the germline V gene. The V end lost 0 bases, the J end lost 7 bases, and 14 bases lay between the germline ends. CDR3 nucleotides: TGTGCCAGCAGCTTGGCGGGGGGGCAGAGACAGCCCCAGCATTTT. This encodes CASSLAGGQRQPQHF.

In regard to this clone: Other DNA variants within this sample encode the same CDR3. V gene TRBV6-5 combines with J gene TRBJ2-1, with TRBD2 identical over 8 bases. V shed 4 bases and J 3 bases; nucleotides not matched to a gene: 5. The CDR3 extends over 15 amino acids. CDR1 is MNHEY, CDR2 SVGAGI, per germline. The CDR3 DNA reads as TGTGCCAGCAGTTCCACGGGAGGGAGCTACAATGAGCAGTTCTTC. Amino acid sequence: CASSSTGGSYNEQFF.

The J gene is TRBJ1-1, the V gene TRBV19, with a weak D call TRBD1 (6 bases). Per the germline V gene, CDR1 is LNHDA and CDR2 is SQIVND (reference sequence). The CDR3 runs to 15 residues. Trimming left V 4 bases short and J 1 base short, with 13 bases between. The CDR3 DNA follows: TGTGCCAGTAGTAGCTTCGGGACAACGAACACTGAAGCTTTCTTT. Translated: CASSSFGTTNTEAFF.

The genes are TRBV19 and TRBJ1-5; D is unclear. V was shortened by 8 bases and J by 2 bases, with 13 bases between the two germline ends. Germline CDR1 reads LNHDA; CDR2 reads SQIVND (reference sequence). The CDR3 is 14 residues long. For the CDR3, the DNA is TGTGCCAGTTGGGAACTTCGAGGCAATCAGCCCCAGCATTTT. Amino acid sequence: CASWELRGNQPQHF.

The chain couples TRBV27 to TRBJ1-3, with TRBD1 identical over 9 bases. This CDR3 has 17 amino acids. Trimming at V came to 2 bases and at J to 3 bases, leaving 8 bases not matched to a gene. The germline V gene encodes CDR1 MNHEY and CDR2 SMNVEV (reference sequence). DNA for the CDR3: TGTGCCAGCAGTTTACATGGGATGGGACAGGGTGGAAACACCATATATTTT. It is translated as CASSLHGMGQGGNTIYF.

This rearrangement joins TRBV7-6 to TRBJ2-2; TRBD2 agrees at 11 bases. There are 17 residues in the CDR3. CDR1 SGHVS and CDR2 FNYEAQ come from the germline V gene. V was clipped by 4 bases and J by 4 bases; unmatched bases: 8. Here the CDR3 DNA reads TGTGCCAGCAGCTCCCTTACTAGCGGGAGTATCACCGGGGAGCTGTTTTTT. It translates to CASSSLTSGSITGELFF.

The chain is built from TRBV27 and TRBJ2-1; D possibly corresponds to TRBD2 (6 bases). The CDR3 has 18 residues. The ends were cut back, 3 bases at V and 0 bases at J, with 18 bases in the middle. The germline gives CDR1 MNHEY, CDR2 SMNVEV (reference sequence). CDR3 sequence (DNA): TGTGCCAGCAGTTTGCGTTGGGACTTAATAAGCTCCTACAATGAGCAGTTCTTC. It translates to CASSLRWDLISSYNEQFF.

This sequence joins TRBV29-1 and TRBJ1-5; weak D call: TRBD1 (5 bases). The CDR3 sequence is 14 residues long. V lost 1 base to trimming and J lost 6 bases, with 13 bases between them. Per germline, CDR1 SQVTM and CDR2 ANQGSEA. In DNA, the CDR3 is TGCAGCGTTGAAGTCGGGTCAGGGATTCAGCCCCAGCATTTT. Translation gives CSVEVGSGIQPQHF.

The chain joins TRBV9 to TRBJ2-3, with 10 bases aligning to TRBD2. The length of the CDR3 is 16 residues. After removal of 2 bases from V and 3 bases from J, the junction contained 6 bases not matched to a gene. Germline V gene sequence: CDR1 SGDLS, CDR2 YYNGEE. This chain's CDR3 is CASSVLAGVATDTQYF. The DNA for the CDR3 is TGTGCCAGCAGCGTTCTAGCGGGAGTGGCTACAGATACGCAGTATTTT.

The rearrangement joins TRBV10-1 to TRBJ2-1; 8 nucleotides agree with TRBD1. Germline values: CDR1 WNHNN, CDR2 SYGVQD (reference sequence). The CDR3 covers 15 residues. The junction had 11 bases not matched to a gene; V was cut back by 6 bases and J by 7 bases. CDR3 protein: CASRDRVVEWNEQFF. CDR3 sequence (DNA): TGCGCCAGCAGGGACAGGGTAGTTGAGTGGAATGAGCAGTTCTTC.

The chain carries TRBV29-1 and TRBJ2-5, with D unclear. The V end was cut by 2 bases, the J end by 4 bases, with 11 bases between. Per germline, CDR1 SQVTM and CDR2 ANQGSEA. The CDR3 sequence is 13 residues long. The CDR3 DNA sequence: TGCAGCGTTGAAAAGGGAAGAGGAGAGACCCAGTACTTC. It specifies CSVEKGRGETQYF. The full variable domain, its missing parts supplied by reference TRBV29-1 and TRBJ2-5, is SAVISQKPSRDICQRGTSLTIQCQVDSQVTMMFWYRQQPGQSLTLIATANQGSEATYESGFVIDKFPISRPNLTFSTLTVSNMSPEDSSIYLCSVEKGRGETQYFGPGTRLLVL.

The chain has TRBV2 and TRBJ1-2; D gene unclear. Germline V gives CDR1 SNHLY, CDR2 FYNNEI. The V end lost 0 bases, the J end lost 7 bases, and 18 bases lay between the germline ends. The CDR3 consists of 16 residues. The CDR3 DNA reads as TGTGCCAGCAGTGAAGCGGGTTCCCAAATCCTCTCTGGCTACACCTTC. It specifies CASSEAGSQILSGYTF.

A word on this clone: Additional DNA sequences in this sample encode the identical CDR3. This chain links TRBV7-2 with TRBJ2-7; 7 nucleotides match TRBD1. The germline V gene encodes CDR1 SGHTA and CDR2 FQGNSA. V was pared by 1 base and J by 0 bases, with 3 bases of the junction left unmatched. The CDR3 is 15 amino acids. Here the CDR3 reads CASSLEAGGSYEQYF. CDR3 nucleotides: TGTGCCAGCAGCTTAGAGGCAGGGGGCTCCTACGAGCAGTACTTC.

The chain recombines TRBV25-1 with TRBJ2-7; 9 nucleotides match TRBD2. This CDR3 region has 15 residues. Per germline, CDR1 MGHDK and CDR2 SYGVNS. V was clipped by 2 bases and J by 2 bases; unmatched bases: 4. The CDR3 reads CASSEGLAGTYEQYF. The DNA for the CDR3 is TGTGCCAGCAGTGAAGGGCTAGCGGGGACCTACGAGCAGTACTTC.

V is TRBV9 and J is TRBJ2-1, with 10 bases identical to TRBD1. Germline assignment: CDR1 SGDLS and CDR2 YYNGEE. CDR3 length: 18 residues. With 0 bases clipped from V and 9 bases from J, the junction kept 15 bases outside the gene matches. This CDR3 is CASSVDPLGTGVVIEQFF. The CDR3 DNA is TGTGCCAGCAGCGTAGATCCCTTAGGGACAGGGGTGGTCATTGAGCAGTTCTTC.

This chain joins TRBV18 and TRBJ2-4; no reliable D call. Germline CDR1 and CDR2: KGHSH and LQKENI. V dropped 3 bases and J dropped 1 base, with 13 bases sitting between them. The CDR3 sequence is 16 residues long. Here the CDR3 reads CASSPLAGGAKNIQYF. The CDR3 nucleotides are TGTGCCAGCTCACCTTTGGCAGGCGGCGCCAAAAACATTCAGTACTTC.

The chain is built from TRBV10-3 and TRBJ2-7, with TRBD1 identical over 8 bases. In germline, CDR1 is ENHRY, CDR2 SYGVKD. The CDR3 runs 15 residues. V lost 5 bases and J lost 5; bases outside the gene matches: 11. The CDR3 is CAISSRQGYFHEQYF. The CDR3 coding sequence is TGTGCCATCAGTAGTAGACAGGGGTATTTTCACGAGCAGTACTTC.

CDR3 amino acids: CASSKPGTGTYEQYF. The CDR3 DNA sequence: TGTGCCAGCAGTAAACCGGGGACAGGAACCTACGAGCAGTACTTC. This chain uses TRBV27 with TRBJ2-7; 8 bases are a match to TRBD1. The ends lost 5 bases at V and 2 bases at J; junction bases unmatched: 8. CDR1 MNHEY and CDR2 SMNVEV come from the germline V gene (reference sequence). This CDR3 is 15 amino acids long.